This T cell receptor beta chain was profiled in a study of T cell responses to AZD1222 COVID-19 vaccine. In this sample, this clone turned up once. The CDR3 is made up of 11 amino acids. Looked up from germline, CDR1 is SGHNT and CDR2 is YENEEA. The V and J ends lost 4 bases and 6 bases respectively, with 4 bases between them. Generated by immunoSEQ multiplex PCR, the TCRdb table keeps only in-frame clones and is missing some. The sample lists more than 80,000 clones; 80% to 90% were seen once. This receptor was identified in an adult who received the AZD1222 COVID-19 vaccine. The sample in question was peripheral blood, obtained 28 days after the second AZD1222 dose. V is TRBV11-3 and J is TRBJ2-1; D unclear. CDR3 sequence reads: CASSSLNEQFF. The CDR3 nucleotides are TGTGCCAGCAGCTCCCTCAATGAGCAGTTCTTC.